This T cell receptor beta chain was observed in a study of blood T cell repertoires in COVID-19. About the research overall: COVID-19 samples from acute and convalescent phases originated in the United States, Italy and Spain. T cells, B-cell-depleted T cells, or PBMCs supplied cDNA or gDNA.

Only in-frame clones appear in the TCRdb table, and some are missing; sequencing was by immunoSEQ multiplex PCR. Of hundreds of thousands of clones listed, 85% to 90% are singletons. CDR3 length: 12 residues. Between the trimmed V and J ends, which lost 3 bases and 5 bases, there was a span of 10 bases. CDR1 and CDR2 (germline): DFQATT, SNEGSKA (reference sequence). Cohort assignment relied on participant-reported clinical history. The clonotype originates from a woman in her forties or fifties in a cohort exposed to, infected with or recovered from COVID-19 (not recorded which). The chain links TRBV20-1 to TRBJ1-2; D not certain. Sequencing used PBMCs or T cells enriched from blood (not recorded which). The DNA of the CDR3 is TGCAGTGCTAGTTCGGGTCAATATGGCTACACCTTC. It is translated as CSASSGQYGYTF.